This is a list of T cell receptor beta chains from one sample in a study of cytomegalovirus exposure and HLA in healthy donors. Method: immunoSEQ multiplex PCR; TCRdb's copy keeps in-frame clones and lacks some. The sample yields fewer than 200,000 clones, 87% seen once. The source material was PBMCs. The origin of the receptors is a girl in the first two years of life in good health and CMV-seronegative. Each CDR3 is given with its conserved first and last residue. A D gene is named only where the DNA matches it firmly. For some rows the clone size is stated as once, few or many, or as a class when expanded; others skip it.

>NA|TRBJ2-5|NA|TRBV10-3
TGTGCCATCAGTTCTTCAGGCCTTGATGCGAGTGAGACCCAGTACTTC
CAISSSGLDASETQYF
>NA|TRBJ1-4|NA|TRBV15
TGTGCCACCAGCAGCGCCGGGGGGAATGAAAAACTGTTTTTT
CATSSAGGNEKLFF
>NA|TRBJ2-5|once|TRBV11-2
TGTGCCAGCAGCTTAGATCGGGTTTCGGGTGGAGAGACCCAGTACTTC
CASSLDRVSGGETQYF
>NA|TRBJ2-7|NA|TRBV2
TGTGCCAGCAGTGAAGGGGGTGGGAGATCCTACGAGCAGTACTTC
CASSEGGGRSYEQYF
>NA|TRBJ1-2|NA|TRBV29-1
TGCAGCGTTGATGGGCCCACGGATGGCTACACCTTC
CSVDGPTDGYTF
>TRBD2|TRBJ2-3|NA|TRBV2
TGTGCCAGCAGTGAAAGGTCGGGGGGGTTCGATACGCAGTATTTT
CASSERSGGFDTQYF
>TRBD1|TRBJ1-1|NA|TRBV30
TGTGCCTGGAGTACACACCCGACAGGGGGCACTGAAGCTTTCTTT
CAWSTHPTGGTEAFF
>NA|TRBJ1-1|few|TRBV7-9
TGTGCCAGCAGCTCAACCCTACAGGGTCCAGCCACTGAAGCTTTCTTT
CASSSTLQGPATEAFF
>TRBD1|TRBJ2-7|NA|TRBV5-1
TGCGCCAGCAGCACCTCGGACAGGGGGCGCTACGAGCAGTACTTC
CASSTSDRGRYEQYF
>TRBD2|TRBJ2-2|few|TRBV7-9
TGTGCCAGCAAGCGGGGAGACACCGGGGAGCTGTTTTTT
CASKRGDTGELFF
>NA|TRBJ2-1|NA|TRBV11-1
TGTGCCAGCAGCCCCCGACAGGACAATGAGCAGTTCTTC
CASSPRQDNEQFF
>TRBD2|TRBJ2-5|NA|TRBV30
TGTGCCGGCGGGACTAGCTCTTGGGAGACCCAGTACTTC
CAGGTSSWETQYF
>TRBD1|TRBJ1-1|once|TRBV12-5
TGTGCTAGTGGTTTGGTACTGGGGGACAGGGGAGTTTCTGAAGCTTTCTTT
CASGLVLGDRGVSEAFF
>TRBD2|TRBJ2-7|NA|TRBV5-1
TGCGCCAGCAGCTTGGCTAGCGGGAGCCCCTCCTACGAGCAGTACTTC
CASSLASGSPSYEQYF
>NA|TRBJ2-7|NA|TRBV4-3
TGCGCCAGCAGCTACGGGAGACAGGGTCCCTACGAGCAGTACTTC
CASSYGRQGPYEQYF
>TRBD2|TRBJ2-3|once|TRBV7-3
TGTGCCAGCAGCCCGGGACTAGCGGGGGGGCCCGCTACGCAGTATTTT
CASSPGLAGGPATQYF
>NA|TRBJ1-5|NA|TRBV6-5
TGTGCCAGCACCCTGACAGAAAATCAGCCCCAGCATTTT
CASTLTENQPQHF
>TRBD1|TRBJ1-2|NA|TRBV5-8
TGTGCCAGCAGCTTGACAGGGGGCGGACACTATGGCTACACCTTC
CASSLTGGGHYGYTF
>TRBD2|TRBJ2-1|NA|TRBV6-1
TGTGCCAGCAGTGGGTTAGCGGGAGGCTCCTACAATGAGCAGTTCTTC
CASSGLAGGSYNEQFF
>NA|TRBJ1-2|few|TRBV20-1
TGCAGTGCTAGCGGACTTTATGGCTACACCTTC
CSASGLYGYTF
>NA|TRBJ1-1|NA|TRBV18
TGTGCCAGCTCATCTCGACTGGCACAAGCTTTCTTT
CASSSRLAQAFF
>NA|TRBJ2-4|NA|TRBV27
TGTGCCAGCAGTTTAACAGGGAGCGCCAAAAACATTCAGTACTTC
CASSLTGSAKNIQYF
>TRBD2|TRBJ2-7|NA|TRBV6-5
TGTGCCAGCAGTGTGGGACTAGCGGGCCCCTACGAGCAGTACTTC
CASSVGLAGPYEQYF
>TRBD1|TRBJ2-7|NA|TRBV9
TGTGCCAGCAGCGTAAGCGGACAGGGGAGGTCCTACGAGCAGTACTTC
CASSVSGQGRSYEQYF
>TRBD2|TRBJ2-1|NA|TRBV7-6
TGTGCCAGCAGCCGCGGGACTAGCGGGGGGACCACGGGACATCGGCGGGAAAATGAGCAGTTCTTC
CASSRGTSGGTTGHRRENEQFF
>TRBD2|TRBJ2-7|NA|TRBV7-2
TGTGCCAGCAGCCGAGGACTAGCGGCAGAAATTTACGAGCAGTACTTC
CASSRGLAAEIYEQYF
>NA|TRBJ2-3|few|TRBV9
TGTGCCAGCAGCGTAGAGGGAGCAGATACGCAGTATTTT
CASSVEGADTQYF
>NA|TRBJ1-1|few|TRBV6-5
TGTGCCACCCAAACCGGGGTTTACACTGAAGCTTTCTTT
CATQTGVYTEAFF
>NA|TRBJ2-1|NA|TRBV11-3
TGTGCCAGCAGCTTAGGTGGGACTTTGAATGAGCAGTTCTTC
CASSLGGTLNEQFF
>NA|TRBJ2-7|once|TRBV7-9
TGTGCCAGCAGCTTAGCCATTTCACAGGACGTCCCCTACGAGCAGTACTTC
CASSLAISQDVPYEQYF
>NA|TRBJ1-1|NA|TRBV18
TGTGCCAGCTCACCACCGACGCGAGGCACTGAAGCTTTCTTT
CASSPPTRGTEAFF
>TRBD2|TRBJ2-3|NA|TRBV7-9
TGTGCCAGCAGCTGGAAACTAGCGGGGGACACACAAGATACGCAGTATTTT
CASSWKLAGDTQDTQYF
>NA|TRBJ2-1|NA|TRBV10-3
TGTGCCATCAGTGAAGTCGGGGGTGGTGATGAGCAGTTCTTC
CAISEVGGGDEQFF
>NA|TRBJ2-5|NA|TRBV7-7
TGTGCTAGCAGCTTCGGAGAGACCCAGTACTTC
CASSFGETQYF
>TRBD2|TRBJ2-3|few|TRBV5-1
TGCGCCAGCAGCTTGGCCTCAGGCGGGAGGGTTGGCACAGATACGCAGTATTTT
CASSLASGGRVGTDTQYF
>NA|TRBJ1-1|NA|TRBV7-9
TGTGCCAGCAGCTTAACCCGTTACAGGGACGGGAAAATGAACACTGAAGCTTTCTTT
CASSLTRYRDGKMNTEAFF
>TRBD2|TRBJ2-3|once|TRBV10-2
TGCGCCAGCAGTGCGTCAGGGACTAGCGTGCCAGATACGCAGTATTTT
CASSASGTSVPDTQYF
>TRBD1|TRBJ2-7|NA|TRBV11-2
TGTGCCAGCAGTAGGACAGGACCCTACGAGCAGTACTTC
CASSRTGPYEQYF
>TRBD1|TRBJ1-2|NA|TRBV19
TGTGCCAGTAGACCCGTCGGCGGGACAGGGTACCTCTACACCTTC
CASRPVGGTGYLYTF
>TRBD1|TRBJ2-7|NA|TRBV5-4
TGTGCCAGCAGATCGGGACAGGAGAATTCCTACGAGCAGTACTTC
CASRSGQENSYEQYF
>NA|TRBJ2-4|NA|TRBV7-8
TGTGCCAGCAGCTTACCCGGACTAGCCAAAAACATTCAGTACTTC
CASSLPGLAKNIQYF
>TRBD1|TRBJ1-5|NA|TRBV5-1
TGCGCCAGCAGCTGGGACAGTATAAATCAGCCCCAGCATTTT
CASSWDSINQPQHF
>TRBD2|TRBJ2-3|NA|TRBV4-1
TGCGCCAGCAGCCAAGATAGTAGCGGGGGCACAGATACGCAGTATTTT
CASSQDSSGGTDTQYF
>TRBD1|TRBJ1-2|few|TRBV5-1
TGCGCCAGCAATCGGACAGGGCACATCTATGGCTACACCTTC
CASNRTGHIYGYTF
>TRBD1|TRBJ2-7|NA|TRBV6-1
TGTGCCAGCAGTGTGGGACAGGGGGTAGGCGAGCAGTACTTC
CASSVGQGVGEQYF
>NA|TRBJ2-5|few|TRBV30
TGTGCCTGGAGTGTATCGGGGACCCAGTACTTC
CAWSVSGTQYF
>NA|TRBJ2-1|NA|TRBV6-1
TGTGCCAGCAGTGGTAGCCAGGGGCAGTTCTTC
CASSGSQGQFF
>NA|TRBJ2-7|NA|TRBV21-1
TGTGCCAGCAGCAAAGGCCCGCCTAGCGTTAATAAAAACGAGCAGTACTTC
CASSKGPPSVNKNEQYF
>NA|TRBJ1-3|NA|TRBV30
TGTGCAGAACAGGATTCTGGAAACACCATATATTTT
CAEQDSGNTIYF